Listed below are T cell receptor beta chains from one sample, sequenced in a study of cytomegalovirus exposure and HLA in healthy donors. Repertoires were generated with immunoSEQ multiplex PCR, while TCRdb's copy carries only in-frame clones and drops some. The sample carries under 250,000 clones, about 79% recorded once. The source material was PBMCs. All receptors come from a male donor in good health and CMV-seronegative. Both conserved end residues are part of each CDR3.

>TRBJ1-5|TRBV15
CATSRDPSARSHQPQHF
>TRBJ1-1|TRBV27
CASSGGNTAEAFF
>TRBJ2-5|TRBV7-7
CASSLGLAGGRETQYF
>TRBJ1-2|TRBV14
CASSPTLTGESYTF
>TRBJ2-1|TRBV30
CATPGQGTYNEQFF
>TRBJ1-1|TRBV6-6
CASSAQGGDTEAFF
>TRBJ2-5|TRBV28
CASSLGQGPQETQYF
>TRBJ2-1|TRBV7-8
CASSLGVGSLGNEQFF
>TRBJ2-3|TRBV20-1
CSAIPADTQYF
>TRBJ1-1|TRBV4-1
CASSQVGQGNTEAFF
>TRBJ1-1|TRBV5-1
CASSPAQDTEAFF
>TRBJ1-1|TRBV5-6
CASSFGLPNTEAFF
>TRBJ1-1|TRBV7-9
CASSSHTGKRTEAFF
>TRBJ1-5|TRBV7-2
CASSFRTGENQPQHF
>TRBJ2-1|TRBV12-5
CASGLALGGRKYNEQFF
>TRBJ2-1|TRBV7-2
CASSLVRGFEQFF
>TRBJ2-7|TRBV5-1
CASSGRDSLGDEQYF
>TRBJ2-7|TRBV28
CASISGGAYYEQYF
>TRBJ2-1|TRBV5-6
CASSLRTLAGGPGDEQFF
>TRBJ1-5|TRBV28
CASRDRVNQPQHF
>TRBJ1-1|TRBV5-6
CASSPARGWTEAFF
>TRBJ1-2|TRBV7-2
CASSLGGTEYGYTF
>TRBJ1-6|TRBV27
CASSFGDRGNSPLHF
>TRBJ2-1|TRBV18
CASSPPGSLRGNEQFF
>TRBJ1-1|TRBV7-8
CASSRSSFSGHSNTEAFF
>TRBJ2-7|TRBV7-9
CASSLPGYYEQYF
>TRBJ2-3|TRBV5-1
CASSLIAGDTDTQYF
>TRBJ2-3|TRBV9
CASSARAGVGTDTQYF
>TRBJ1-1|TRBV2
CATTTGGKAFF
>TRBJ2-7|TRBV27
CASSLEAGGPYEQYF
>TRBJ2-7|TRBV4-3
CASSYTGASSYEQYF
>TRBJ2-7|TRBV9
CASSVEFQGRNEQYF
>TRBJ2-1|TRBV5-6
CASSLWGLINEQFF
>TRBJ2-5|TRBV27
CASSPGLAGSSWETQYF
>TRBJ1-1|TRBV6-5
CASSYSGGEGTEAFF
>TRBJ2-3|TRBV10-2
CASSEITSGSGYTQYF
>TRBJ1-1|TRBV7-9
CASSLASTGGEAFF
>TRBJ2-4|TRBV29-1
CSVEVPSGGNRAKNIQYF
>TRBJ2-7|TRBV28
CASSFAEDTYEQYF
>TRBJ1-4|TRBV19
CASSIQGAGEKLFF
>TRBJ2-5|TRBV27
CASSEGAPRGTQYF